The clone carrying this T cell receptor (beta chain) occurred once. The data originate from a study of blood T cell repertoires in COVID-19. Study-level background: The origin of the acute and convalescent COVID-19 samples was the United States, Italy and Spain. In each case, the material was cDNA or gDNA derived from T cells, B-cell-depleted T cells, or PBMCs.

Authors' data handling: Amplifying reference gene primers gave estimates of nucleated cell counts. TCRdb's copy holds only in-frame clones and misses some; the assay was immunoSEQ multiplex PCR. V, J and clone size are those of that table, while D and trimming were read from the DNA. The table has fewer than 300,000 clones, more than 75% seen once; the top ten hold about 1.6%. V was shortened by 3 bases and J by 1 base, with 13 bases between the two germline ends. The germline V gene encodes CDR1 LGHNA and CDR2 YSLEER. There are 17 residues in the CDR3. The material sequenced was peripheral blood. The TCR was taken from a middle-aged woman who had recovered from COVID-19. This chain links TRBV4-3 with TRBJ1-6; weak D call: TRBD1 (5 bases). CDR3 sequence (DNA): TGCGCCAGCAGCCACCCAGGGCGGGGGTCCTATAATTCACCCCTCCACTTT. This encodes CASSHPGRGSYNSPLHF.